A selection of T cell receptor beta chains follows, all from one sample in a study of OX40 agonist ivuxolimab in advanced cancers. Assay: immunoSEQ multiplex PCR; the TCRdb copy retains only in-frame clones and omits some. The repertoire holds 60,000 or so clones, with approximately 80% as singletons. The source was CD4+ or CD8+ T cells sorted from blood, collected in a trial of the OX40 agonist ivuxolimab. Receptor source: an adult with an advanced solid tumor such as melanoma, head and neck, liver or kidney cancer. The CDR3 runs from the conserved cysteine through the conserved F or W. Fields, in order: V gene, J gene, clone size, D gene, CDR3 DNA, CDR3 protein. The D gene is left open where the match is weak. Clone size appears in some rows only: once, few, many, or a class for an expanded clone.

>TRBV7-2|TRBJ1-2|-|-
TGTGCCAGCAGCTTTGCACGGGACTCAAGAGGCGGCTACACCTTC
CASSFARDSRGGYTF
>TRBV5-1|TRBJ1-1|-|-
TGCGCCAGCAGCGTTACACAGGGATCCACTGAAGCTTTCTTT
CASSVTQGSTEAFF
>TRBV10-3|TRBJ2-1|-|TRBD1
TGTGCCATCAGTGGGGACAGCGGTGACAATGAGCAGTTCTTC
CAISGDSGDNEQFF
>TRBV7-9|TRBJ1-2|-|-
TGTGCCAGCAGCTTAGAACAGGGCTACTGGGGCTACACCTTC
CASSLEQGYWGYTF
>TRBV7-8|TRBJ2-7|-|-
TGTGCCAGCAGCTTACCCTACTACGAGCAGTACTTC
CASSLPYYEQYF
>TRBV9|TRBJ2-7|-|TRBD2
TGTGCCAGCAGCGTATACGGGGGGAACTACGAGCAGTACTTC
CASSVYGGNYEQYF
>TRBV28|TRBJ2-7|-|-
TGTGCCAGCAGTACGCCGGACACATCCTACGAGCAGTACTTC
CASSTPDTSYEQYF
>TRBV19|TRBJ2-1|-|TRBD1
TGTGCCAGTAGTACGTCAGGGGACAGCGTCAACCACAATGAGCAGTTCTTC
CASSTSGDSVNHNEQFF
>TRBV6-5|TRBJ2-7|few|-
TGTGCCAGCAGTTCGGGACTCTTTCCTCAGTACTTC
CASSSGLFPQYF
>TRBV5-1|TRBJ2-7|once|TRBD2
TGCGCCAGCAGCAATTCTGGACTAGCGGCCTACGAGCAGTACTTC
CASSNSGLAAYEQYF
>TRBV9|TRBJ1-1|few|-
TGTGCCAGCAGCGGCAAGGAGTACACTGAAGCTTTCTTT
CASSGKEYTEAFF
>TRBV11-3|TRBJ2-7|-|-
TGTGCCAGCAGCTTAGGCGCGGGAACCTACGAGCAGTACTTC
CASSLGAGTYEQYF
>TRBV7-2|TRBJ2-2|-|-
TGTGCCAGCAGCTTAGAACTAGATAAGGGTCGTAGGGCCGGGGAGCTGTTTTTT
CASSLELDKGRRAGELFF
>TRBV20-1|TRBJ2-2|-|-
TGCAGTGCCACTGGGACCGGGGAGCTGTTTTTT
CSATGTGELFF
>TRBV29-1|TRBJ1-4|-|-
TGCAGCGTTGAAGCCGACGGCCAGGGCCCCGAAAAACTGTTTTTT
CSVEADGQGPEKLFF
>TRBV18|TRBJ1-2|-|-
TGTGCCAGCTCACCACCGGGAAGCTATGGCTACACCTTC
CASSPPGSYGYTF
>TRBV27|TRBJ2-7|-|-
TGTGCCAGCACCACCGACAGATCGAGGGCCTACGAGCAGTACTTC
CASTTDRSRAYEQYF
>TRBV5-1|TRBJ2-7|-|-
TGCGCCAGCAGCTTGGGACAGTCCTCCTACGAGCAGTACTTC
CASSLGQSSYEQYF
>TRBV6-1|TRBJ2-7|-|-
TGTGCCAGCAGTGAACCCCCCTACCCCCTTGAGCAGTACTTC
CASSEPPYPLEQYF
>TRBV4-1|TRBJ2-7|-|TRBD1
TGCGCCAGCAGCCAGGCGGACAGGATTTTGGCCTACGAGCAGTACTTC
CASSQADRILAYEQYF
>TRBV19|TRBJ2-3|-|-
TGTGCCAGTAGTATACCGGGCCGCGGACCAGATACGCAGTATTTT
CASSIPGRGPDTQYF
>TRBV28|TRBJ1-4|-|-
TGTGCCAGCAGTCCAGGGGACTCTAATGAAAAACTGTTTTTT
CASSPGDSNEKLFF
>TRBV5-4|TRBJ1-2|-|TRBD1
TGTGCCAGCAGCTCGGACAGGGGGCGAGACTATGGCTACACCTTC
CASSSDRGRDYGYTF
>TRBV2|TRBJ1-2|-|TRBD1
TGTGCCAGCAGTTACACGCAAGGGACAGGGGGCCAAGAGGACTATGGCTACACCTTC
CASSYTQGTGGQEDYGYTF
>TRBV7-2|TRBJ2-1|-|-
TGTGCCAGCAGCCCCCGTGTGTCCTACAATGAGCAGTTCTTC
CASSPRVSYNEQFF
>TRBV5-1|TRBJ2-3|-|-
TGCGCCAGCAGTCCCCGAACAATGGGTAGGACAGATACGCAGTATTTT
CASSPRTMGRTDTQYF
>TRBV18|TRBJ2-3|-|TRBD2
TGTGCCAGCTCACCAGCGGGGGGAAATACGCAGTATTTT
CASSPAGGNTQYF
>TRBV28|TRBJ1-2|-|TRBD1
TGTGCCAGCAAGAAACAGGGGCTACATAACTATGGCTACACCTTC
CASKKQGLHNYGYTF
>TRBV7-2|TRBJ2-1|-|-
TGTGCCAGCAGCCCGGGACAAGCCTACAATGAGCAGTTCTTC
CASSPGQAYNEQFF
>TRBV2|TRBJ2-5|-|-
TGTGCCAGCAGTGAAGCGCTTCTTTTTTTCGGGCGAGAAGAGACCCAGTACTTC
CASSEALLFFGREETQYF
>TRBV19|TRBJ1-5|-|-
TGTGCCAGTAGTATCCAGGGCCATCAGCCCCAGCATTTT
CASSIQGHQPQHF
>TRBV28|TRBJ1-2|-|-
TGTGCCAGCACTACCTCGTCGTCTAGGTATGGCTACACCTTC
CASTTSSSRYGYTF
>TRBV28|TRBJ1-3|-|-
TGTGCCAGCAGACAGGGTTCAAACACCATATATTTT
CASRQGSNTIYF
>TRBV9|TRBJ2-2|-|-
TGTGCCAGCAGCCCCGTACGGGGAACCGGGGAGCTGTTTTTT
CASSPVRGTGELFF
>TRBV20-1|TRBJ2-2|-|-
TGCAGTGCAGGCAACACCGGGGAGCTGTTTTTT
CSAGNTGELFF
>TRBV11-2|TRBJ2-1|-|-
TGTGCCAGCAGCTTAGGCCTGGTGAATGAGCAGTTCTTC
CASSLGLVNEQFF
>TRBV10-2|TRBJ1-2|once|-
TGCGCCAGCAGTGAACATAGCACAGGCGTCTATGGCTACACCTTC
CASSEHSTGVYGYTF
>TRBV28|TRBJ2-5|-|-
TGTGCCAGCAGTTGGGAACTTCGGGGCCAAGAGACCCAGTACTTC
CASSWELRGQETQYF
>TRBV5-4|TRBJ2-3|-|TRBD2
TGTGCCAGCAGCTCCGAGATGACTAGCGGGATCGCAGATACGCAGTATTTT
CASSSEMTSGIADTQYF
>TRBV18|TRBJ2-5|few|TRBD1
TGTGCCAGCTCACTCCTAGGAGCACAGGGGAGATGGGAGACCCAGTACTTC
CASSLLGAQGRWETQYF
>TRBV11-2|TRBJ1-3|-|-
TGTGCCAGCAGCTTCTCGGGAACCGGGGGCTCTGGAAACACCATATATTTT
CASSFSGTGGSGNTIYF
>TRBV4-2|TRBJ2-2|medium-sized|TRBD2
TGTGCCAGCAGCCAAGGGGGACTAGCGGGTGACACCGGGGAGCTGTTTTTT
CASSQGGLAGDTGELFF
>TRBV10-3|TRBJ2-1|-|TRBD2
TGTGCCATCAGTGAGGCTAGCGGGAGGGCCAATGAGCAGTTCTTC
CAISEASGRANEQFF
>TRBV10-1|TRBJ2-2|once|TRBD1
TGCGCCAGCAGTGAGGCTTTAACCCCGGGACAGCACACCGGGGAGCTGTTTTTT
CASSEALTPGQHTGELFF
>TRBV6-1|TRBJ1-1|-|-
TGTGCCAGCAGTGAATTTGGGGGGCGTACTGAAGCTTTCTTT
CASSEFGGRTEAFF
>TRBV18|TRBJ1-4|-|-
TGTGCCAGCTCACCACCTTTCGGGGGCAGCGAAAAACTGTTTTTT
CASSPPFGGSEKLFF
>TRBV27|TRBJ1-1|-|-
TGTGCCAGCAGTTCGGGGGGCCGCCGGAACACTGAAGCTTTCTTT
CASSSGGRRNTEAFF
>TRBV20-1|TRBJ2-7|once|TRBD1
TGCAGCCAGGGGGCTTGGGACGAGCAGTACTTC
CSQGAWDEQYF
>TRBV19|TRBJ2-2|-|TRBD1
TGTGCCAGTAGAGGGACAGGGGTGACCGGGGAGCTGTTTTTT
CASRGTGVTGELFF
>TRBV5-1|TRBJ1-1|-|TRBD1
TGCGCCAGCAGCTCCAGGGACAGAGGGACTGAAGCTTTCTTT
CASSSRDRGTEAFF
>TRBV7-8|TRBJ1-4|-|-
TGTGCCAGCAGCAGGGTCGTGGAAGATGAAAAACTGTTTTTT
CASSRVVEDEKLFF
>TRBV7-3|TRBJ2-1|-|TRBD2
TGTGCCAGCAGCTTAACGGCGGGAGTCATGAATGAGCAGTTCTTC
CASSLTAGVMNEQFF
>TRBV18|TRBJ1-1|few|-
TGTGCCAGCTCACCATCGATGGAGTGGGATTGGAACACTGAAGCTTTCTTT
CASSPSMEWDWNTEAFF
>TRBV2|TRBJ1-5|-|-
TGTGCCAGCAGCGAGGGTGGGCAGCCCCAGCATTTT
CASSEGGQPQHF
>TRBV15|TRBJ2-1|-|-
TGTGCCACCAGCAAGGGACTCTACTCCTACAATGAGCAGTTCTTC
CATSKGLYSYNEQFF
>TRBV25-1|TRBJ2-4|-|TRBD1
TGTGCCAGCAGTGAACTTACCGGGACAGGGGGCCGAGACATTCAGTACTTC
CASSELTGTGGRDIQYF
>TRBV28|TRBJ1-1|-|-
TGTGCCAGCACTCTAGGATGGGGCAGGTTTGAACAGGGAACTGAAGCTTTCTTT
CASTLGWGRFEQGTEAFF
>TRBV4-1|TRBJ2-2|-|TRBD1
TGCGCCAGCAGCCAAGCTGCAGGGGGCCCGAACACCGGGGAGCTGTTTTTT
CASSQAAGGPNTGELFF
>TRBV7-3|TRBJ2-5|-|-
TGTGCCAGCGCCCCGGGGCCGGGGGTTGCAAAGACCCAGTACTTC
CASAPGPGVAKTQYF
>TRBV7-8|TRBJ2-3|-|TRBD2
TGTGCCAGCAGCCCTAGCGGGAGGGCCCCAGATACGCAGTATTTT
CASSPSGRAPDTQYF